This note documents a single T cell receptor beta chain sequence. These data belong to a study of blood T cell repertoires in COVID-19. Background on the study: Acute and convalescent COVID-19 specimens originated in the United States, Italy and Spain. In each case, the material was cDNA or gDNA derived from T cells, B-cell-depleted T cells, or PBMCs.

V was pared by 4 bases and J by 7 bases, with 10 bases of the junction left unmatched. CDR1 and CDR2 from the germline V gene are SGHDT and YYEEEE. The CDR3 has 14 residues. The authors' processing: Amplification from reference gene primers served as the basis for estimated nucleated cell counts. Sequenced by immunoSEQ multiplex PCR; TCRdb stores in-frame clones only, minus some. For V, J and clone size, that table is used; D and trimming come from the DNA. The profile shows about 200,000 clones, about 88% of them singletons. Material: peripheral blood. The receptor was isolated from a woman older than 75 with acute or convalescent COVID-19. The rearrangement uses TRBV5-6 and TRBJ1-1; 7 bases align to TRBD1. The CDR3 nucleotides read TGTGCCAGCAGCCCGGATGGACAGGTCCGTGAAGCTTTCTTT. Amino acids: CASSPDGQVREAFF.